Described below is a single T cell receptor beta chain sequence and its context. Its specificity is unknown. Trimming shortened V by 0 bases and J by 5 bases, and 18 bases separated the two germline ends. Germline V gene lookup returns CDR1 SGHTA and CDR2 FQGNSA. CDR3 length: 17 residues. This entry comes from a study of T-cell reconstitution after alpha-beta-depleted transplantation in children. Study results and limitations: After transplant, at about two months, alpha-beta T cells were reportedly derived from several hundred expanded graft clones. Recipient T cells and thymic progenitors that survived were the source of the high TCRbeta diversity seen at day 60 in some patients. One year after transplant, T-cell counts and diversity came mostly from newly produced T cells.

Preparation of the TCRbeta library was carried out with unique molecular identifiers. Each CDR3 protein is one row after TCRdb ran MiXCR on the PCR reads. The data contain 600,000 or so distinct CDR3 sequences, 20% to 25% of them singletons. Sequenced material: PBMCs, mostly from graft donor cells, taken 360 days after TCRalphabeta/CD19-depleted stem cell transplant. The sequence derives from a boy under three years old who had a stem cell transplant for acute myeloid leukemia, so the T cells may come from the graft donor. The V and J genes are TRBV7-2 and TRBJ2-3, with D possibly TRBD2 on 6 matching bases. The DNA for the CDR3 is TGTGCCAGCAGCTTAGCGGTGGCGGGGCCGGGGATAGATACGCAGTATTTT. This encodes CASSLAVAGPGIDTQYF. Variable domain in full (rest from reference TRBV7-2 and TRBJ2-3): GAGVSQSPSNKVTEKGKDVELRCDPISGHTALYWYRQSLGQGLEFLIYFQGNSAPDKSGLPSDRFSAERTGGSVSTLTIQRTQQEDSAVYLCASSLAVAGPGIDTQYFGPGTRLTVL.